Listed below are T cell receptor beta chains from one sample, sequenced in a study of blood T cell repertoires in COVID-19. Generated by immunoSEQ multiplex PCR, the TCRdb table keeps only in-frame clones and is missing some. The table shows roughly 250,000 clones, with 80% to 95% occurring only once. The source material was PBMCs or T cells enriched from blood (not recorded which). The origin of the receptors is a young woman who had recovered from COVID-19. The CDR3 runs from the conserved cysteine through the conserved F or W. Some rows mark clone size as missing; the rest say once, few, many or name a class of expanded clone.

CDR3 protein: CASGSQANTGELFF
V gene: TRBV27
J gene: TRBJ2-2
clone size: -

CDR3 protein: CASSYSRSRGYTF
V gene: TRBV6-5
J gene: TRBJ1-2
clone size: -

CDR3 protein: CASSPGRGQGHGYTF
V gene: TRBV18
J gene: TRBJ1-2
clone size: -

CDR3 protein: CASSLTGDYQPQHF
V gene: TRBV28
J gene: TRBJ1-5
clone size: -

CDR3 protein: CASRFRQGANTEAFF
V gene: TRBV12-2
J gene: TRBJ1-1
clone size: -

CDR3 protein: CASSLPGQGSSGYTF
V gene: TRBV5-6
J gene: TRBJ1-2
clone size: -

CDR3 protein: CAASPGQGPPEQYF
V gene: TRBV6-2/TRBV6-3
J gene: TRBJ2-7
clone size: many

CDR3 protein: CASLTGGKDTEAFF
V gene: TRBV19
J gene: TRBJ1-1
clone size: -

CDR3 protein: CASRGPGTSGSVIQYF
V gene: TRBV2
J gene: TRBJ2-4
clone size: -

CDR3 protein: CASSSSGGYYNEQFF
V gene: TRBV7-6
J gene: TRBJ2-1
clone size: -

CDR3 protein: CASSPGWEVNTEAFF
V gene: TRBV7-6
J gene: TRBJ1-1
clone size: -

CDR3 protein: CASSHGTSGAYEQYF
V gene: TRBV3-1/TRBV3-2
J gene: TRBJ2-7
clone size: -

CDR3 protein: CASSLRQGDNSPLHF
V gene: TRBV3-1/TRBV3-2
J gene: TRBJ1-6
clone size: -

CDR3 protein: CASSLDIAGGAEQFF
V gene: TRBV11-3
J gene: TRBJ2-1
clone size: -

CDR3 protein: CASSPLFGELFF
V gene: TRBV9
J gene: TRBJ2-2
clone size: -

CDR3 protein: CASSQLQGRETQYF
V gene: TRBV5-1
J gene: TRBJ2-5
clone size: -

CDR3 protein: CASSQVNQPQHF
V gene: TRBV12-3/TRBV12-4
J gene: TRBJ1-5
clone size: -

CDR3 protein: CASCGDRDRGSYNSPLHF
V gene: TRBV2
J gene: TRBJ1-6
clone size: -

CDR3 protein: CASSPGGAAYGYTF
V gene: TRBV28
J gene: TRBJ1-2
clone size: -

CDR3 protein: CASSAGQGADQPQHF
V gene: TRBV19
J gene: TRBJ1-5
clone size: -

CDR3 protein: CASSPTGNEQYF
V gene: TRBV12-3/TRBV12-4
J gene: TRBJ2-7
clone size: -

CDR3 protein: CASSLSTTGGGKTQYF
V gene: TRBV27
J gene: TRBJ2-5
clone size: -

CDR3 protein: CASSHTGTRDYGYTF
V gene: TRBV7-9
J gene: TRBJ1-2
clone size: -

CDR3 protein: CASSVGQGANEQFF
V gene: TRBV9
J gene: TRBJ2-1
clone size: -

CDR3 protein: CASSSPGGAYEQYF
V gene: TRBV6-5
J gene: TRBJ2-7
clone size: medium-sized

CDR3 protein: CASSATPGQGERYEQYF
V gene: TRBV13
J gene: TRBJ2-7
clone size: -

CDR3 protein: CASSFDSTGPYEQYF
V gene: TRBV5-1
J gene: TRBJ2-7
clone size: -

CDR3 protein: CASSVGLRETGNTIYF
V gene: TRBV9
J gene: TRBJ1-3
clone size: -

CDR3 protein: CASSDVRAYEQYF
V gene: TRBV10-2
J gene: TRBJ2-7
clone size: -

CDR3 protein: CASSSYQGGTEAFF
V gene: TRBV6-5
J gene: TRBJ1-1
clone size: -

CDR3 protein: CASTLLAAGTDTQYF
V gene: TRBV3-1/TRBV3-2
J gene: TRBJ2-3
clone size: -

CDR3 protein: CASKGKRELYNEQFF
V gene: TRBV19
J gene: TRBJ2-1
clone size: -

CDR3 protein: CASSQVATANYGYTF
V gene: TRBV14
J gene: TRBJ1-2
clone size: -

CDR3 protein: CASSETSGGSKNIQYF
V gene: TRBV4-2
J gene: TRBJ2-4
clone size: -

CDR3 protein: CAMGQEGPGYTF
V gene: TRBV10-3
J gene: TRBJ1-2
clone size: few

CDR3 protein: CASSEGQGLGEQYF
V gene: TRBV3-1/TRBV3-2
J gene: TRBJ2-7
clone size: few

CDR3 protein: CASILGTGAYEQYF
V gene: TRBV10-2
J gene: TRBJ2-7
clone size: -

CDR3 protein: CASSRTGQTRNSPLHF
V gene: TRBV3-1/TRBV3-2
J gene: TRBJ1-6
clone size: -

CDR3 protein: CASSLAMLSYSGNTIYF
V gene: TRBV5-6
J gene: TRBJ1-3
clone size: -

CDR3 protein: CASSRVSYEQYF
V gene: TRBV7-9
J gene: TRBJ2-7
clone size: -

CDR3 protein: CASSLAGGDEQYF
V gene: TRBV28
J gene: TRBJ2-7
clone size: -

CDR3 protein: CASSLAGDYNSPLHF
V gene: TRBV5-1
J gene: TRBJ1-6
clone size: -

CDR3 protein: CASSFGLRGQPQHF
V gene: TRBV27
J gene: TRBJ1-5
clone size: -

CDR3 protein: CASSYQGRGNQPQHF
V gene: TRBV27
J gene: TRBJ1-5
clone size: -

CDR3 protein: CASSRLQGRGAFF
V gene: TRBV28
J gene: TRBJ1-1
clone size: -

CDR3 protein: CASRDRSYNEQFF
V gene: TRBV11-3
J gene: TRBJ2-1
clone size: -

CDR3 protein: CASSESWTGKQYF
V gene: TRBV10-1
J gene: TRBJ2-7
clone size: -

CDR3 protein: CASSQDSGWQETQYF
V gene: TRBV3-1/TRBV3-2
J gene: TRBJ2-5
clone size: -

CDR3 protein: CASSSEVNSPLHF
V gene: TRBV27
J gene: TRBJ1-6
clone size: once

CDR3 protein: CASSPGTSGSMYNEQFF
V gene: TRBV11-3
J gene: TRBJ2-1
clone size: -